The clone carrying this T cell receptor beta chain has a count of ten or more. Antigen: not known. As for time point: persistent/refractory GD, antithyroid drugs over 5 years with positive TRAb. PBMC-extracted RNA yielded the TCR library. These data originate in a study of regulatory T cells in long-lasting Graves disease. Study at large: The term persistent Graves' disease signified upward of 5 years on antithyroid drugs with positive TSH receptor antibodies.

Assembly of TCR beta libraries relied on iRepertoire HTBI primers together with Arm-PCR of CDR3 regions. TCRdb processed the multiplex PCR reads anew with MiXCR; each CDR3 protein has one entry. The profile covers 600,000 to 800,000 distinct CDR3 sequences, with around 30% appearing a single time and around 40% taken by the ten largest. This CDR3 spans 14 amino acids. V shed 3 bases, J shed 6 bases, and the junction held 10 bases outside the gene matches. Germline V gives CDR1 DFQATT, CDR2 SNEGSKA (reference sequence). Broader study findings: Persistent disease was characterized by preferential usage of TRBV28, TRBJ1-2 and TRBJ2-5. Thyroid tissue went unstudied; only peripheral blood was examined.

The chain has TRBV20-1 and TRBJ2-7; 8 bases line up with TRBD1. The sequence was collected from a female donor with Graves disease. Sample: peripheral blood mononuclear cells (PBMCs), taken when the disease was refractory, from a patient treated with antithyroid drugs. Here the CDR3 reads CSASPGQGGREQYF. The CDR3 nucleotides read TGCAGTGCTAGCCCAGGACAGGGAGGTCGCGAGCAGTACTTC.